This entry describes one T cell receptor (beta chain). CDR3 length: 15 residues. The V and J ends lost 0 bases and 0 bases respectively, with 8 bases between them. CDR1 is MNHEY and CDR2 is SVGAGI in the germline V gene. These data come from a study of blood T cell repertoires in COVID-19. Sequencing used immunoSEQ multiplex PCR; TCRdb keeps in-frame clones, though not all of them. This table holds approximately 12,000 clones, 70% to 85% found once. V is TRBV6-5 and J is TRBJ1-2, with no clear D. Sequenced material: peripheral blood. The receptor's source is a human donor in a cohort sampled during active COVID-19. CDR3 in amino acids: CASSYSVESNYGYTF. DNA of the CDR3: TGTGCCAGCAGTTACTCGGTAGAATCTAACTATGGCTACACCTTC.